These T cell receptor beta chains were read from a single sample in a study of T cell responses to AZD1222 COVID-19 vaccine. Generated by immunoSEQ multiplex PCR, the TCRdb table keeps only in-frame clones and is missing some. The sample gives roughly 110,000 clones, 92% of which show up once; about 9.1% is in the top ten. The specimen comprised peripheral blood, sampled 28 days after the second AZD1222 dose. The receptors were sampled from an adult who received the AZD1222 COVID-19 vaccine. CDR3s include the opening cysteine and the closing phenylalanine or tryptophan. A D gene is named only where the DNA matches it firmly. Some rows have no size entry. The others give once, few or many, or a class for an expanded clone.

>TRBJ1-2|TRBV20-1|-|-|11
CSAALGNGYTF
TGCAGTGCCGCTTTAGGGAATGGCTACACCTTC
>TRBJ2-3|TRBV2|-|-|15
CASSEVGIPGDTQYF
TGTGCCAGCAGTGAAGTAGGAATCCCCGGAGATACGCAGTATTTT
>TRBJ2-2|TRBV7-3|-|TRBD2|16
CASSSRTSGATGELFF
TGTGCCAGCAGCTCCCGGACTAGCGGGGCCACCGGGGAGCTGTTTTTT
>TRBJ1-2|TRBV6-6|once|-|12
CASSSTRYGYTF
TGTGCCAGCAGTTCGACACGTTATGGCTACACCTTC
>TRBJ1-1|TRBV29-1|-|-|14
CSVEKGGGDTEAFF
TGCAGCGTTGAAAAGGGGGGCGGTGACACTGAAGCTTTCTTT
>TRBJ2-3|TRBV28|-|-|10
CASGRNTQYF
TGTGCCAGCGGTAGGAATACGCAGTATTTT
>TRBJ1-1|TRBV10-3|-|TRBD1|15
CAISGGQGAFTEAFF
TGTGCCATCAGTGGCGGACAGGGGGCTTTCACTGAAGCTTTCTTT
>TRBJ1-2|TRBV5-4|-|TRBD1|16
CASSQIRDSFNYGYTF
TGTGCCAGCAGCCAAATCCGGGACAGCTTTAACTATGGCTACACCTTC
>TRBJ1-6|TRBV20-1|-|-|11
CSARGPGALHF
TGCAGTGCTAGAGGCCCCGGAGCCCTCCACTTT
>TRBJ1-4|TRBV18|-|-|16
CASSRAMTAGGEKLFF
TGTGCCAGCTCCCGAGCGATGACCGCGGGTGGTGAAAAACTGTTTTTT
>TRBJ1-2|TRBV12-5|once|-|18
CASGLVLRAGPSDYGYTF
TGTGCTAGTGGTTTGGTACTAAGGGCAGGTCCTTCGGACTATGGCTACACCTTC
>TRBJ1-5|TRBV19|few|-|14
CASSVTGSNQPQHF
TGTGCCAGTAGTGTCACAGGGAGCAATCAGCCCCAGCATTTT
>TRBJ2-7|TRBV19|-|-|14
CASSTLTTAYEQYF
TGTGCCAGTAGTACTTTAACGACAGCATACGAGCAGTACTTC
>TRBJ2-2|TRBV4-2|-|TRBD1|14
CASSQTQGTGELFF
TGTGCCAGCAGCCAGACACAGGGGACCGGGGAGCTGTTTTTT
>TRBJ1-5|TRBV15|-|-|13
CATSRDVVQPQHF
TGTGCCACCAGCAGAGACGTTGTTCAGCCCCAGCATTTT
>TRBJ1-4|TRBV18|-|-|15
CASSPGRATNEKLFF
TGTGCCAGCTCACCGGGACGGGCAACTAATGAAAAACTGTTTTTT
>TRBJ2-1|TRBV27|-|-|14
CAIRRGSSYNEQFF
TGTGCCATCCGGAGGGGGAGCTCCTACAATGAGCAGTTCTTC
>TRBJ2-5|TRBV6-5|-|TRBD1|14
CASSYWDREETQYF
TGTGCCAGCAGTTATTGGGACAGGGAAGAGACCCAGTACTTC
>TRBJ1-5|TRBV5-5|-|-|15
CASSFGGTQGQPQHF
TGTGCCAGCAGCTTCGGGGGAACTCAAGGTCAGCCCCAGCATTTT
>TRBJ1-2|TRBV10-3|-|TRBD1|12
CAISLQGYGYTF
TGTGCCATCAGTTTACAGGGGTATGGCTACACCTTC
>TRBJ2-7|TRBV5-4|-|TRBD2|16
CASSLAGTSGGGEQYF
TGTGCCAGCAGCTTGGCCGGGACTAGCGGGGGTGGTGAGCAGTACTTC
>TRBJ1-2|TRBV20-1|-|-|11
CSASRAYGYTF
TGCAGTGCTTCTCGGGCGTATGGCTACACCTTC
>TRBJ2-1|TRBV27|-|-|16
CASSRTTGGNYNEQFF
TGTGCCAGCAGTCGTACAACAGGTGGGAATTACAATGAGCAGTTCTTC
>TRBJ2-1|TRBV6-4|once|-|16
CASSSNPGLLTNEQFF
TGTGCCAGCAGTTCCAATCCGGGCCTATTGACCAATGAGCAGTTCTTC
>TRBJ1-2|TRBV12-3/TRBV12-4|once|-|13
CASSLAQTEGYTF
TGTGCCAGCAGTTTAGCTCAGACTGAGGGCTACACCTTC
>TRBJ1-2|TRBV29-1|-|TRBD1|14
CSAQGQGASRGYTF
TGCAGCGCACAGGGACAGGGGGCTTCTAGGGGCTACACCTTC
>TRBJ1-3|TRBV5-4|-|-|15
CASSLTGTMGNTIYF
TGTGCCAGCAGCTTGACCGGGACAATGGGAAACACCATATATTTT
>TRBJ2-7|TRBV2|-|-|13
CASSQKWDYEQYF
TGTGCCAGCAGTCAAAAATGGGACTACGAGCAGTACTTC
>TRBJ1-1|TRBV18|-|-|14
CASSPGGWDTEAFF
TGTGCCAGCTCACCAGGGGGGTGGGACACTGAAGCTTTCTTT
>TRBJ1-3|TRBV6-1|few|-|17
CASSESRGLWQGNTIYF
TGTGCCAGCAGTGAAAGTCGGGGGTTATGGCAGGGAAACACCATATATTTT
>TRBJ2-3|TRBV15|once|-|17
CATSRDLETDFTDTQYF
TGTGCCACCAGCAGAGATCTCGAGACGGACTTTACAGATACGCAGTATTTT